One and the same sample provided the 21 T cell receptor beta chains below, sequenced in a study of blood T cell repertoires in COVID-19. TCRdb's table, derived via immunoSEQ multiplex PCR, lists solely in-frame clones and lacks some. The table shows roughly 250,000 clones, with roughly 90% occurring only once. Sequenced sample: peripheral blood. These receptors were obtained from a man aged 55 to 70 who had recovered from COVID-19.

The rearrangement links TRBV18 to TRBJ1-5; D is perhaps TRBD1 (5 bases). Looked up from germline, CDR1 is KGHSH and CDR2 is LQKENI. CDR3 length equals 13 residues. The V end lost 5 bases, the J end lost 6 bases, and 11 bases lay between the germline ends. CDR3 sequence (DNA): TGTGCCAGCTCATCAGGGTGGGGTCAGCCCCAGCATTTT. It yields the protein CASSSGWGQPQHF.

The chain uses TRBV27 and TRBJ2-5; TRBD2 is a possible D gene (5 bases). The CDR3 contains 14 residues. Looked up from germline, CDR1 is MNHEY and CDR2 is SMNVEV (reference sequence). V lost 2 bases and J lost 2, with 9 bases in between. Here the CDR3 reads CASSLLPGQETQYF. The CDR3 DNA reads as TGTGCCAGCAGTTTACTTCCGGGGCAAGAGACCCAGTACTTC.

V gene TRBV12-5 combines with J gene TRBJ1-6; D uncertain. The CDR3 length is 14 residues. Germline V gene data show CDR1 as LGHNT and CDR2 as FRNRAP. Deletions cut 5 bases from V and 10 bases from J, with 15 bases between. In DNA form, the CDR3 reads TGTGCTAGTGGTCGTGAGGGTGGTTCATCACCCCTCCACTTT. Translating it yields CASGREGGSSPLHF.

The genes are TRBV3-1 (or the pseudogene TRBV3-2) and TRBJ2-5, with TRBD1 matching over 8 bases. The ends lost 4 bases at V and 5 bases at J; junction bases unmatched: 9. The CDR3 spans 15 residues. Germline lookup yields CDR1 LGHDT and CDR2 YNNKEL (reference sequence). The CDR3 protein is CASSPRTGSSETQYF. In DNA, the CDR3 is TGTGCCAGCAGCCCCCGGACAGGGAGTAGCGAGACCCAGTACTTC.

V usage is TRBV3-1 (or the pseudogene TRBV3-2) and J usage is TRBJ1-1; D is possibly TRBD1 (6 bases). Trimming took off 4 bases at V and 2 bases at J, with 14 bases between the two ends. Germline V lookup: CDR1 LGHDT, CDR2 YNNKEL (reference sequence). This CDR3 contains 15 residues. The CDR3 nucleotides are TGTGCCAGCAGCCGGTTCGACAGGCTAAACACTGAAGCTTTCTTT. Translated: CASSRFDRLNTEAFF.

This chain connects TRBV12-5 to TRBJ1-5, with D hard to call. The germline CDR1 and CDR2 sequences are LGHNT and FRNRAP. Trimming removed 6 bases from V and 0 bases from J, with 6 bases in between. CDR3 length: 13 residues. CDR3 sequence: CASGADSNQPQHF. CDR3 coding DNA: TGTGCTAGTGGGGCAGATAGCAATCAGCCCCAGCATTTT. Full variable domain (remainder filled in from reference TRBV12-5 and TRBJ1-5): DARVTQTPRHKVTEMGQEVTMRCQPILGHNTVFWYRQTMMQGLELLAYFRNRAPLDDSGMPKDRFSAEMPDATLATLKIQPSEPRDSAVYFCASGADSNQPQHFGDGTRLSIL.

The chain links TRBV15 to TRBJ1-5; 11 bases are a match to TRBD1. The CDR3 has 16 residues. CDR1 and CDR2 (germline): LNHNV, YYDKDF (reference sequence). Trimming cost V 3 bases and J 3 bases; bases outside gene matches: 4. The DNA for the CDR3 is TGTGCCACCAGCAGGGGACAGGGGGGATACAATCAGCCCCAGCATTTT. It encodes CATSRGQGGYNQPQHF.

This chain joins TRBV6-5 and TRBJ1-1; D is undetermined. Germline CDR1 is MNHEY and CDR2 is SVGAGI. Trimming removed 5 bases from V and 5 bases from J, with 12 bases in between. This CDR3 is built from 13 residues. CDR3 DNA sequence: TGTGCCAGCAGTACCCGACCGGGGACTGAAGCTTTCTTT. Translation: CASSTRPGTEAFF.

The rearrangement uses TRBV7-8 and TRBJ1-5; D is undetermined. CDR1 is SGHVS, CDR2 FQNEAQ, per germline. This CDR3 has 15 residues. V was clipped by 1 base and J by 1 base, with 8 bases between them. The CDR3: CASSLEQRSNQPQHF. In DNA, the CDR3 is TGTGCCAGCAGCTTAGAACAGAGAAGCAATCAGCCCCAGCATTTT.

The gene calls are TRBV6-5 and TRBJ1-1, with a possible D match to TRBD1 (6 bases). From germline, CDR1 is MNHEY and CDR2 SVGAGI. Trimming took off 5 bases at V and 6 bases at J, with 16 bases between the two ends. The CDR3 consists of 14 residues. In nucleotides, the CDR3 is TGTGCCAGCAGTCCACAGGGAGGGAGCGCTGAAGCTTTCTTT. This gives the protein CASSPQGGSAEAFF.

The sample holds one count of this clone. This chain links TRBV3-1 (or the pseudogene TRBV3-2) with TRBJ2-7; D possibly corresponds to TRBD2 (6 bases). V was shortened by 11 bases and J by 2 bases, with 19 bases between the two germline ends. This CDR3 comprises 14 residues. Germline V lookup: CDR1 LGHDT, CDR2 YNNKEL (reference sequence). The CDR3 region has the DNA TGTGCCGTAGCTCCGGGGGAAGGGACCTACGAGCAGTACTTC. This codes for CAVAPGEGTYEQYF.

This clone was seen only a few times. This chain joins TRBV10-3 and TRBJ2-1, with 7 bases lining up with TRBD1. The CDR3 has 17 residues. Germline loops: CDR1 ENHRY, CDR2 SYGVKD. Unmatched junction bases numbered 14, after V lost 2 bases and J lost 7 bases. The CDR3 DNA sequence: TGTGCCATCAGTGAGGAGAGGCAGGGGGATGTACAGAATGAGCAGTTCTTC. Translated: CAISEERQGDVQNEQFF.

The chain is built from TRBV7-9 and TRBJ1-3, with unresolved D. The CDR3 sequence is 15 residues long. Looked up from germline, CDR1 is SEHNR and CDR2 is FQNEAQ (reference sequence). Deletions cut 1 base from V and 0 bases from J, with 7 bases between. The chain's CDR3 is CASSLDRVSGNTIYF. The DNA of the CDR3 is TGTGCCAGCAGCTTAGATAGAGTCTCTGGAAACACCATATATTTT.

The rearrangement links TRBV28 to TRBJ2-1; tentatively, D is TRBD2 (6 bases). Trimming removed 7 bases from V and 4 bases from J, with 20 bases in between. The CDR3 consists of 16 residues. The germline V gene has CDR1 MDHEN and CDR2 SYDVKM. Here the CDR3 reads CASTQLGGILYNEQFF. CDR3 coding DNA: TGTGCCAGCACTCAACTGGGGGGTATCTTATACAATGAGCAGTTCTTC. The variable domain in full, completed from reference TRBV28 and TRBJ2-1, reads DVKVTQSSRYLVKRTGEKVFLECVQDMDHENMFWYRQDPGLGLRLIYFSYDVKMKEKGDIPEGYSVSREKKERFSLILESASTNQTSMYLCASTQLGGILYNEQFFGPGTRLTVL.

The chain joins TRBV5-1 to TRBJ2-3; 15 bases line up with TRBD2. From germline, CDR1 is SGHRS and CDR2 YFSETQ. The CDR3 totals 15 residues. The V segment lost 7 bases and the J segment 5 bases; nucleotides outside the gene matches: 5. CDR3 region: CASGTSGGFGDTQYF. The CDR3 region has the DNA TGCGCCAGCGGGACTAGCGGGGGGTTCGGAGATACGCAGTATTTT.

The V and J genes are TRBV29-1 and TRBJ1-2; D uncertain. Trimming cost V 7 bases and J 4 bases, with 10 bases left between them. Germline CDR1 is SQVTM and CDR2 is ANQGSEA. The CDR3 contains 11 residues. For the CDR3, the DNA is TGCAGCGGTGTCTTGTCCTATGGCTACACCTTC. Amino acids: CSGVLSYGYTF.

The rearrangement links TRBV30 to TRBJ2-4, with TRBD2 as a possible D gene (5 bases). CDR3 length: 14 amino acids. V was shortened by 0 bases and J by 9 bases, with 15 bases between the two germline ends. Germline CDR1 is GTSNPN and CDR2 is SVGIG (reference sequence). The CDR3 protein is CAWSVTGSLGIQYF. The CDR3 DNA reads TGTGCCTGGAGTGTGACGGGGAGTCTGGGCATTCAGTACTTC.

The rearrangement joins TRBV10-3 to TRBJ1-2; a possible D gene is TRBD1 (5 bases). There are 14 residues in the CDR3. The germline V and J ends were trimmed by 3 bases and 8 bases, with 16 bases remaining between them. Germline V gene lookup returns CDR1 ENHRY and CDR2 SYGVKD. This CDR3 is CAISDYKGQGGYTF. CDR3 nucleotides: TGTGCCATCAGTGATTACAAGGGGCAGGGAGGCTACACCTTC.

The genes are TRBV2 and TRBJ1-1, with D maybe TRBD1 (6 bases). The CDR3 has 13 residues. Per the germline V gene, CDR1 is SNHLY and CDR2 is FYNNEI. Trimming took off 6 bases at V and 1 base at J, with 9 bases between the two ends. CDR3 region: CASRTDRNTEAFF. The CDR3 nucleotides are TGTGCCAGCAGGACGGACAGGAACACTGAAGCTTTCTTT.

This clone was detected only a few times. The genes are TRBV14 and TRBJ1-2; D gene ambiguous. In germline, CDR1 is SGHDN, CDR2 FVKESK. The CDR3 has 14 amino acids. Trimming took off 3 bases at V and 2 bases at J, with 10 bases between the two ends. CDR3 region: CASSHSRGNYGYTF. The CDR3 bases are TGTGCCAGCAGCCACAGCCGCGGGAACTATGGCTACACCTTC.

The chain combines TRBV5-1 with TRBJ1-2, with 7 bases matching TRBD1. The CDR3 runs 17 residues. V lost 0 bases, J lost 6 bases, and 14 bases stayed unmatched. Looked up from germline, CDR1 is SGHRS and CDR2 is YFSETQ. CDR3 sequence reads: CASSLDGGVRGQHGYTF. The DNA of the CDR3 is TGCGCCAGCAGCTTGGATGGAGGGGTGCGGGGACAGCATGGCTACACCTTC.